The 16 T cell receptor beta chains reported below all come from one sample, sequenced in a study of cytomegalovirus exposure and HLA in healthy donors (dated by TCRdb to 2015 to 2018). The method behind the library was the immunoSEQ multiplex PCR assay. The multiplex PCR relied on a mix of 60 forward primers for TCR Vbeta segments and 13 reverse primers for TCR Jbeta segments. Here the immuneACCESS table is served through TCRdb, limited to in-frame sequences with V and J called. Missing clones are a known gap in these copies; in checked studies unresolved V genes cover under half, and the rest lacks a known reason. This sample lists under 150,000 clones; more than 60% were detected once. The ten largest account for 10% of the sample. Sequences were obtained from PBMCs. These receptors were collected from a man in his forties or fifties in good health and CMV-seropositive.

This chain links TRBV28 with TRBJ1-4; TRBD1 matches 7 bases. In germline, CDR1 is MDHEN, CDR2 SYDVKM. The CDR3 contains 14 residues. The J segment lost 1 base and the V segment lost 7 bases, leaving 3 bases of the junction unmatched. Here the CDR3 DNA reads TGTGCCAGCACCCGACAGGGAACTAATGAAAAACTGTTTTTT. This translates into CASTRQGTNEKLFF.

The rearrangement links TRBV6-5 to TRBJ1-2; 7 positions agree with TRBD1. This CDR3 has 15 amino acids. V lost 2 bases to trimming and J lost 4 bases; unmatched junction nucleotides: 7. Germline CDR1 and CDR2: MNHEY and SVGAGI. CDR3 in DNA: TGTGCCAGCAGTTACCAGACAGGGCTGGGCTATGGCTACACCTTC. Its protein is CASSYQTGLGYGYTF.

The CDR3 DNA follows: TGTGCCAGCAACCCGAGCAAGCAGGGGGTAGGGGAGACCCAGTACTTC. It specifies CASNPSKQGVGETQYF. The chain links TRBV5-4 to TRBJ2-5, with 7 bases identical to TRBD1. Losses at the gene ends were 6 bases for V and 5 bases for J; bases not matched to a gene: 16. Germline V gives CDR1 SGHNT, CDR2 YYREEE (reference sequence). This CDR3 contains 16 residues.

The sample holds a few counts of this clone. This chain connects TRBV5-6 to TRBJ1-5; D possibly corresponds to TRBD1 (6 bases). Germline CDR1 is SGHDT and CDR2 is YYEEEE. Trimming took 5 bases from V and 7 from J, leaving 13 bases between them. There are 13 residues in the CDR3. CDR3 in DNA: TGTGCCAGCAGTAGGGGGTTTGGGCAGCCCCAGCATTTT. Protein product: CASSRGFGQPQHF. Full variable domain (missing parts from reference TRBV5-6 and TRBJ1-5): DAGVTQSPTHLIKTRGQQVTLRCSPKSGHDTVSWYQQALGQGPQFIFQYYEEEERQRGNFPDRFSGHQFPNYSSELNVNALLLGDSALYLCASSRGFGQPQHFGDGTRLSIL.

The genes are TRBV29-1 and TRBJ1-2; perhaps TRBD1 as D (5 bases). Germline assignment: CDR1 SQVTM and CDR2 ANQGSEA. V was clipped by 0 bases and J by 9 bases, with 8 bases between them. The CDR3 extends over 11 amino acids. Here the CDR3 reads CSVEDLDSYTF. Written as DNA, the CDR3 is TGCAGCGTTGAAGATCTGGACAGCTACACCTTC.

The chain carries TRBV10-2 and TRBJ2-2; TRBD2 agrees at 13 bases. V shed 7 bases and J 6 bases; nucleotides not matched to a gene: 11. Germline V gene data show CDR1 as WSHSY and CDR2 as SAAADI. CDR3 length: 17 amino acids. The CDR3 loop is CASNRLAGGQDPGELFF. For the CDR3, the DNA is TGCGCCAGCAACCGACTAGCGGGGGGTCAAGATCCCGGGGAGCTGTTTTTT.

This clone was seen more than once but under ten times. This chain connects TRBV2 to TRBJ2-1, with 8 bases aligning to TRBD1. This CDR3 is built from 13 residues. V dropped 8 bases and J dropped 4; count of bases not matched to a gene: 4. Germline V gene data show CDR1 as SNHLY and CDR2 as FYNNEI. This CDR3 reads CASLRDRYNEQFF. CDR3 nucleotides: TGTGCCAGCCTCCGGGACAGGTACAATGAGCAGTTCTTC.

The chain couples TRBV2 to TRBJ1-2, with TRBD1 matching 7 bases. Germline values: CDR1 SNHLY, CDR2 FYNNEI. J lost 4 bases, V lost 5 bases, and 4 bases had no gene match. The CDR3 is 13 amino acids. The CDR3 sequence is CASSQRQGYGYTF. CDR3 nucleotides: TGTGCCAGCAGTCAACGACAGGGCTATGGCTACACCTTC.

The J gene is TRBJ2-7, the V gene TRBV9; 10 positions agree with TRBD1. The germline V gene has CDR1 SGDLS and CDR2 YYNGEE. The CDR3 is 16 amino acids. The V segment lost 0 bases and the J segment 5 bases; nucleotides outside the gene matches: 8. In nucleotides, the CDR3 is TGTGCCAGCAGCGTAGGAGGGACAGGGGTTGGCCACGAGCAGTACTTC. This gives the protein CASSVGGTGVGHEQYF.

V gene TRBV28 combines with J gene TRBJ2-5; the match to TRBD1 covers 8 bases. The CDR3 runs to 16 residues. The V and J ends lost 5 bases and 1 base, in that order; junction bases with no gene match: 9. Germline V gives CDR1 MDHEN, CDR2 SYDVKM. CDR3 in amino acids: CASSQGQGEAQETQYF. CDR3 bases: TGTGCCAGCAGTCAAGGACAGGGAGAGGCCCAAGAGACCCAGTACTTC.

This clone was counted between two and nine times. The genes are TRBV5-6 and TRBJ2-7; D unclear. CDR1 is SGHDT and CDR2 is YYEEEE in the germline V gene. CDR3 size: 13 residues. V dropped 2 bases and J dropped 2 bases, with 8 bases sitting between them. The CDR3, as DNA: TGTGCCAGCAGCTTAGGCGAGGCCTACGAGCAGTACTTC. Translation: CASSLGEAYEQYF. Complete variable domain (other parts from reference TRBV5-6 and TRBJ2-7): DAGVTQSPTHLIKTRGQQVTLRCSPKSGHDTVSWYQQALGQGPQFIFQYYEEEERQRGNFPDRFSGHQFPNYSSELNVNALLLGDSALYLCASSLGEAYEQYFGPGTRLTVT.

V usage is TRBV9 and J usage is TRBJ2-3; 12 nucleotides line up with TRBD2. Germline CDR1 reads SGDLS; CDR2 reads YYNGEE. This CDR3 spans 15 amino acids. With V trimmed by 4 bases and J by 6 bases, 6 bases remained unmatched. The CDR3 DNA follows: TGTGCCAGCAGCCTAGCGGGAGGGCCGCGGGATACGCAGTATTTT. This translates into CASSLAGGPRDTQYF.

The chain joins TRBV10-3 to TRBJ2-7; 8 bases align to TRBD1. Germline V gene lookup returns CDR1 ENHRY and CDR2 SYGVKD. The CDR3 loop spans 15 amino acids. Trimming cost V 6 bases and J 4 bases; bases outside gene matches: 11. The CDR3 region has the DNA TGTGCCATCAGCCCTTTTATCCGACAGGGGTACGAGCAGTACTTC. Its protein is CAISPFIRQGYEQYF.

V usage is TRBV19 and J usage is TRBJ2-5, with 8 bases identical to TRBD1. CDR1 LNHDA and CDR2 SQIVND come from the germline V gene (reference sequence). V was pared by 10 bases and J by 5 bases, with 9 bases of the junction left unmatched. The CDR3 sequence is 13 residues long. CDR3 protein: CAISGQAGETQYF. In DNA form, the CDR3 reads TGTGCCATCTCGGGACAGGCGGGGGAGACCCAGTACTTC.

V and J are TRBV15 and TRBJ1-5, with 7 bases that match TRBD1. The CDR3 consists of 15 residues. V was clipped by 5 bases and J by 5 bases; unmatched bases: 9. Germline values: CDR1 LNHNV, CDR2 YYDKDF (reference sequence). CDR3 sequence (DNA): TGTGCCACCAGCGAGGGCCCCCAGGGGGATCAGCCCCAGCATTTT. Amino acids: CATSEGPQGDQPQHF. Together with reference TRBV15 and TRBJ1-5, the CDR3 gives the full variable domain: DAMVIQNPRYQVTQFGKPVTLSCSQTLNHNVMYWYQQKSSQAPKLLFHYYDKDFNNEADTPDNFQSRRPNTSFCFLDIRSPGLGDTAMYLCATSEGPQGDQPQHFGDGTRLSIL.

This clone is deemed medium-sized. V is TRBV28 and J is TRBJ1-4; D perhaps matches TRBD1 (5 bases). The CDR3 is 14 residues long. V lost 4 bases to trimming and J lost 6 bases, with 12 bases between them. Germline V gene sequence: CDR1 MDHEN, CDR2 SYDVKM. The CDR3 coding sequence is TGTGCCAGCAGTTCTCAGACAGTGTATGAAAAACTGTTTTTT. Protein: CASSSQTVYEKLFF.